Shown below are 3 T cell receptor beta chains from a single sample sequenced in a study of blood T cell repertoires in COVID-19 (dated by TCRdb to about 2020). Receptors were amplified or captured by the immunoSEQ multiplex PCR assay. The immuneACCESS repertoire file appears here via TCRdb, limited to in-frame rearrangements. These files lack a portion of the clones; in checked studies, under half of the deficit traces to unresolved V genes, and the cause of the others is not known. Across this sample there are 300,000 to 400,000 clones, with roughly 90% seen only once. Around 9.9% of the sample goes to the ten largest clones. Sample: peripheral blood. The receptors stem from a man aged 25 to 40 with COVID-19, enrolled during active disease.

CDR3 nucleotide sequence: TGTGCCAGCAGTTTATGGGCTCCGGGACTACGGCTCACGCAGTATTTT. It encodes CASSLWAPGLRLTQYF. The J gene is TRBJ2-3, the V gene TRBV28; TRBD2 aligns across 7 bases. CDR3 length: 16 amino acids. Germline values: CDR1 MDHEN, CDR2 SYDVKM. After removal of 0 bases from V and 9 bases from J, the junction contained 12 bases not matched to a gene.

The chain combines TRBV5-5 with TRBJ2-7; 9 nucleotides align to TRBD1. V was pared by 2 bases and J by 7 bases, with 4 bases of the junction left unmatched. Germline CDR1 reads SGHKS; CDR2 reads YYEKEE (reference sequence). The length of the CDR3 is 13 residues. CDR3 bases: TGTGCCAGCAGCTTTGGGACAGGGAGTGAGCAGTACTTC. Translation: CASSFGTGSEQYF.

A single count supports this clone. J is TRBJ1-2 and V is TRBV6-5; possible D gene TRBD1, 5 bases. Trimming removed 6 bases at V and 4 bases at J, with 12 bases between. The CDR3 loop spans 13 amino acids. Germline CDR1 MNHEY, CDR2 SVGAGI. CDR3 nucleotide sequence: TGTGCCAGCAGGGATGCAGGGTTCTATGGCTACACCTTC. It encodes CASRDAGFYGYTF.